One sample yielded the 23 T cell receptor beta chains listed below, sequenced in a study of blood T cell repertoires in COVID-19. TCRdb keeps only in-frame clones here, not all; method: immunoSEQ multiplex PCR. The table lists some 190,000 clones, 82% of them singletons. The sequencing sample was made of peripheral blood. Source of these receptors: a woman older than 75 with active or convalescent COVID-19.

This rearrangement joins TRBV3-1 (or the pseudogene TRBV3-2) to TRBJ2-2, with D perhaps TRBD2 (5 bases). This CDR3 is built from 16 residues. Trimming shortened V by 1 base and J by 3 bases, and 12 bases separated the two germline ends. CDR1 and CDR2 from the germline V gene are LGHDT and YNNKEL (reference sequence). CDR3 nucleotides: TGTGCCAGCAGCCAAGCCCTAGCTGGGTACACCGGGGAGCTGTTTTTT. Translation: CASSQALAGYTGELFF.

This chain connects TRBV28 to TRBJ1-5, with TRBD1 as a possible D gene (5 bases). The V end lost 3 bases, the J end lost 6 bases, and 6 bases lay between the germline ends. CDR3 length: 12 amino acids. The germline CDR1 and CDR2 sequences are MDHEN and SYDVKM. CDR3 residues: CASSFQGQPQHF. The CDR3 nucleotides read TGTGCCAGCAGTTTTCAGGGTCAGCCCCAGCATTTT.

This clone was picked up one time. The V and J genes are TRBV25-1 and TRBJ2-3; D might be TRBD2 (5 bases). Trimming shortened V by 4 bases and J by 5 bases, and 19 bases separated the two germline ends. CDR3 size: 16 residues. Germline V gene data show CDR1 as MGHDK and CDR2 as SYGVNS. CDR3 in amino acids: CASSGLWTGYGDTQYF. CDR3 DNA: TGTGCCAGCAGTGGATTATGGACTGGTTATGGAGATACGCAGTATTTT. The full variable domain, in which reference TRBV25-1 and TRBJ2-3 provide the parts outside the CDR3, is EADIYQTPRYLVIGTGKKITLECSQTMGHDKMYWYQQDPGMELHLIHYSYGVNSTEKGDLSSESTVSRIRTEHFPLTLESARPSHTSQYLCASSGLWTGYGDTQYFGPGTRLTVL.

The V call is TRBV11-2, the J call TRBJ1-1; tentative D call: TRBD1 (5 bases). The V and J ends lost 5 bases and 12 bases respectively, with 22 bases between them. The CDR3 totals 14 residues. Per germline, CDR1 SGHAT and CDR2 FQNNGV. Here the CDR3 DNA reads TGTGCCAGCAGCCGGACACCCGACGGGTCGGCCTCTTTCTTT. This translates into CASSRTPDGSASFF.

This chain connects TRBV5-5 to TRBJ2-7; possibly TRBD2 for D (6 bases). Germline CDR1 SGHKS, CDR2 YYEKEE (reference sequence). V lost 4 bases and J lost 0, with 14 bases in between. The CDR3 is 15 residues long. For the CDR3, the DNA is TGTGCCAGCAGCCCCAGGGTCGGGAGCTCCTACGAGCAGTACTTC. Amino acids: CASSPRVGSSYEQYF.

This chain links TRBV27 with TRBJ1-2; no clear D gene. Germline values: CDR1 MNHEY, CDR2 SMNVEV (reference sequence). The CDR3 covers 14 residues. Trimming took 4 bases from V and 11 from J, leaving 20 bases between them. The CDR3, as DNA: TGTGCCAGCAGTTCGTCGGGTAGCTCTATGGTTTACACCTTC. Translation: CASSSSGSSMVYTF.

The chain carries TRBV20-1 and TRBJ2-1; possible D gene TRBD1, 6 bases. The V gene's germline CDR1 is DFQATT and CDR2 SNEGSKA (reference sequence). V was cut by 5 bases and J by 11 bases, with 22 bases left in between. This CDR3 spans 14 amino acids. CDR3 region: CSARVPIEGDKQFF. In DNA form, the CDR3 reads TGCAGTGCTCGTGTCCCCATAGAAGGGGACAAGCAGTTCTTC.

The chain carries TRBV5-1 and TRBJ2-1; 8 nucleotides align to TRBD2. Losses at the gene ends were 2 bases for V and 2 bases for J; bases not matched to a gene: 3. From germline, CDR1 is SGHRS and CDR2 YFSETQ. This CDR3 region has 15 residues. The CDR3 is CASSFLAGAYNEQFF. As DNA, the CDR3 is TGCGCCAGCAGCTTCCTAGCGGGTGCCTACAATGAGCAGTTCTTC.

The J gene is TRBJ2-2, the V gene TRBV5-4; 13 bases align to TRBD2. Unmatched junction bases numbered 3, after V lost 4 bases and J lost 3 bases. The germline V gene has CDR1 SGHNT and CDR2 YYREEE (reference sequence). The CDR3 loop spans 16 amino acids. The CDR3 DNA is TGTGCCAGCAGCACGGGGACTAGCGGGGACACCGGGGAGCTGTTTTTT. Residues: CASSTGTSGDTGELFF.

The sample holds one count of this clone. V usage is TRBV25-1 and J usage is TRBJ1-1; 7 bases agree with TRBD1. J gave up 1 base and V 5 bases, and 7 bases lay outside the gene matches. The CDR3 totals 15 residues. Germline lookup yields CDR1 MGHDK and CDR2 SYGVNS. The CDR3 spells CASSQTGRKNTEAFF. CDR3 coding DNA: TGTGCCAGCAGTCAGACAGGGCGGAAGAACACTGAAGCTTTCTTT.

The chain employs TRBV5-1 and TRBJ2-7; D is undetermined. Germline lookup yields CDR1 SGHRS and CDR2 YFSETQ. This CDR3 contains 14 residues. V was trimmed by 5 bases and J by 1 base, leaving 13 bases between them. DNA of the CDR3: TGCGCCAGCAGTCTTGAAGGCAGGTCCTACGAGCAGTACTTC. It is translated as CASSLEGRSYEQYF.

As regards this clone: Other DNA sequences within the sample encode an identical CDR3. This chain links TRBV5-1 with TRBJ1-4; 7 nucleotides agree with TRBD1. With 0 bases clipped from V and 7 bases from J, the junction kept 3 bases outside the gene matches. This CDR3 comprises 14 residues. In germline, CDR1 is SGHRS, CDR2 YFSETQ. In nucleotides, the CDR3 is TGCGCCAGCAGCTTGGGACAGGGCGGTGAAAAACTGTTTTTT. Translating it yields CASSLGQGGEKLFF.

The chain employs TRBV7-6 and TRBJ2-3; 10 bases agree with TRBD2. Germline assignment: CDR1 SGHVS and CDR2 FNYEAQ. Germline trimming cut 3 bases from V and 2 bases from J; bases unmatched to any gene: 23. The CDR3 loop spans 22 amino acids. The CDR3 sequence: CASSFGKRLASGSADLTDTQYF. The CDR3 coding sequence is TGTGCCAGCAGCTTTGGAAAGCGGTTGGCTAGCGGGAGCGCAGACCTCACAGATACGCAGTATTTT.

This chain links TRBV14 with TRBJ2-3, with 7 positions matching TRBD2. There are 16 residues in the CDR3. The trim removed 0 bases at V and 4 bases at J, leaving 7 bases unmatched. CDR1 and CDR2 from the germline V gene are SGHDN and FVKESK. The DNA of the CDR3 is TGTGCCAGCAGCCAAGATCTAGAGGCGGGGGCAGATACGCAGTATTTT. Residues: CASSQDLEAGADTQYF.

The chain combines TRBV7-3 with TRBJ1-1, with TRBD1 identical over 7 bases. V gave up 4 bases and J gave up 5 bases; unmatched junction bases: 4. CDR1 and CDR2 from the germline V gene are SGHTA and FQGTGA. The CDR3 runs 13 residues. The CDR3 nucleotides are TGTGCCAGCAGCTCACAGGGGAGTACTGAAGCTTTCTTT. Translation gives CASSSQGSTEAFF.

The rearrangement joins TRBV25-1 to TRBJ1-3, with D possibly matching TRBD1 (5 bases). Germline values: CDR1 MGHDK, CDR2 SYGVNS. This CDR3 is 15 amino acids long. Trimming removed 2 bases from V and 3 bases from J, with 11 bases in between. The CDR3 region is CASSEPGEGGNTIYF. The CDR3 DNA is TGTGCCAGCAGTGAACCGGGGGAAGGTGGAAACACCATATATTTT.

The V call is TRBV28, the J call TRBJ1-4; no clear D gene. CDR1 and CDR2 from the germline V gene are MDHEN and SYDVKM. The CDR3 has 16 amino acids. V was cut by 7 bases and J by 0 bases, with 15 bases left in between. The CDR3 reads CASTTLSIATNEKLFF. CDR3 in DNA: TGTGCCAGCACCACTTTGTCAATTGCAACTAATGAAAAACTGTTTTTT.

The rearrangement links TRBV2 to TRBJ1-4, with a possible D match to TRBD1 (5 bases). The CDR3 totals 15 residues. The V gene's germline CDR1 is SNHLY and CDR2 FYNNEI. Trimming pared 7 bases from V and 3 bases from J, leaving 15 bases between. The CDR3 is CASTKRGEANEKLFF. In nucleotides, the CDR3 is TGTGCCAGCACCAAACGGGGGGAAGCTAATGAAAAACTGTTTTTT.

As DNA, the CDR3 is TGTGCCAGCTCGTCACAGAAGAGCTCTGGAAACACCATATATTTT. This encodes CASSSQKSSGNTIYF. This chain connects TRBV18 to TRBJ1-3; D call uncertain. CDR1 KGHSH and CDR2 LQKENI come from the germline V gene. This CDR3 has 15 amino acids. Trimming took off 6 bases at V and 0 bases at J, with 12 bases between the two ends.

The chain combines TRBV5-8 with TRBJ1-2, with D possibly being TRBD1 (5 bases). Germline V gene data show CDR1 as SGHTS and CDR2 as YDEGEE. Trimming took off 3 bases at V and 1 base at J, with 7 bases between the two ends. This CDR3 region has 13 residues. This CDR3 reads CASSWTINYGYTF. The CDR3, as DNA: TGTGCCAGCAGCTGGACAATTAACTATGGCTACACCTTC.

This chain connects TRBV5-1 to TRBJ2-5, with 9 positions matching TRBD1. V was pared by 2 bases and J by 2 bases, with 7 bases of the junction left unmatched. There are 16 residues in the CDR3. The germline CDR1 and CDR2 sequences are SGHRS and YFSETQ. The CDR3, as DNA: TGCGCCAGCAGCTTCTATCCCGGGACAGGGCAAGAGACCCAGTACTTC. This sequence encodes CASSFYPGTGQETQYF.

About this clone itself: An end of the junction differs from the germline gene, which may be a read error. The sample has other DNA sequences that encode this CDR3 too. This chain links TRBV7-7 with TRBJ2-1; D not resolved. Germline V lookup: CDR1 SSHAT, CDR2 FNYEAQ (reference sequence). The CDR3 contains 13 residues. The CDR3 DNA reads TGTGCTAGCAGCTTAGGTCAGGATAATGAGCAGTTCTTC. Encoded protein: CASSLGQDNEQFF.

This clone was detected once. The V gene is TRBV29-1, the J gene TRBJ2-1, with a tentative D call TRBD2 (5 bases). From germline, CDR1 is SQVTM and CDR2 ANQGSEA. The length of the CDR3 is 14 residues. The CDR3 DNA follows: TGCACATTCTTAAGGGAGTCACCCTACAATGAGCAGTTCTTC. Translated: CTFLRESPYNEQFF.